This TCR beta chain was captured by sequencing in a study of OX40 agonist ivuxolimab in advanced cancers. Trimming took off 4 bases at V and 9 bases at J, with 20 bases between the two ends. Germline V gene data show CDR1 as SGHRS and CDR2 as YFSETQ. This CDR3 is 15 amino acids long. Assay: immunoSEQ multiplex PCR; the TCRdb copy retains only in-frame clones and omits some. Counted here are fewer than 90,000 clones, approximately 91% occurring once; the ten biggest clones make up approximately 0.26%. The chain joins TRBV5-1 to TRBJ2-1; D is ambiguous. This TCR was recovered from an adult with an advanced solid tumor such as melanoma, head and neck, liver or kidney cancer. The sample in question was CD4+ or CD8+ T cells sorted from blood, obtained in a trial of the OX40 agonist ivuxolimab. CDR3 residues: CASSPGGEIGSEQFF. The DNA for the CDR3 is TGCGCCAGCAGCCCCGGTGGGGAAATAGGGTCTGAGCAGTTCTTC.